These 18 T cell receptor beta chains were sequenced from one sample in a study of cytomegalovirus exposure and HLA in healthy donors. Researchers ran the PCR with 60 Vbeta and 13 Jbeta primers. TCRdb's copy holds only in-frame clones and misses some; the assay was immunoSEQ multiplex PCR. The sample has 200,000 or so clones, and its top ten clones hold about 1.1%. Sequenced input: PBMCs. These receptors were taken from a girl under 10 years old in good health and CMV-seropositive.

The rearrangement links TRBV6-5 to TRBJ2-2, with D tentatively TRBD1 (6 bases). Per germline, CDR1 MNHEY and CDR2 SVGAGI. The CDR3 runs 15 residues. Trimming shortened V by 8 bases and J by 1 base, and 14 bases separated the two germline ends. The CDR3 DNA follows: TGTGCCAGCGCCGCGGCCAGGGGGAACACCGGGGAGCTGTTTTTT. Amino acid sequence: CASAAARGNTGELFF.

The chain links TRBV27 to TRBJ2-1, with 11 bases identical to TRBD2. Germline V CDR1 and CDR2: MNHEY, SMNVEV (reference sequence). The CDR3 sequence is 21 residues long. The ends lost 1 base at V and 3 bases at J; junction bases unmatched: 17. The CDR3 spells CASSLWPPGTSGDGGYNEQFF. In DNA form, the CDR3 reads TGTGCCAGCAGTTTATGGCCCCCCGGGACTAGCGGAGATGGGGGCTACAATGAGCAGTTCTTC.

The rearrangement links TRBV7-9 to TRBJ1-1; 10 bases map to TRBD1. The ends lost 5 bases at V and 0 bases at J; junction bases unmatched: 9. The germline CDR1 and CDR2 sequences are SEHNR and FQNEAQ (reference sequence). The CDR3 is 17 amino acids. CDR3 in amino acids: CASSQGQGRGMNTEAFF. The CDR3 bases are TGTGCCAGCAGCCAGGGACAGGGGAGGGGGATGAACACTGAAGCTTTCTTT.

This chain links TRBV27 with TRBJ2-3; D perhaps matches TRBD1 (5 bases). The CDR3 runs 13 residues. V lost 5 bases and J 4 bases, leaving 10 bases between the germline ends. Per germline, CDR1 MNHEY and CDR2 SMNVEV (reference sequence). This CDR3 is CASSDRSADTQYF. DNA of the CDR3: TGTGCCAGCAGTGACAGATCCGCAGATACGCAGTATTTT.

J is TRBJ2-5 and V is TRBV25-1; the D gene is possibly TRBD1 (8 bases). The CDR3 extends over 14 amino acids. Trimming took 5 bases from V and 3 from J, leaving 13 bases between them. Germline V gives CDR1 MGHDK, CDR2 SYGVNS. The CDR3 DNA reads as TGTGCCAGCAGTCAACAGGGGGGGGAAGAGACCCAGTACTTC. The encoded protein is CASSQQGGEETQYF. Full variable domain (remainder filled in from reference TRBV25-1 and TRBJ2-5): EADIYQTPRYLVIGTGKKITLECSQTMGHDKMYWYQQDPGMELHLIHYSYGVNSTEKGDLSSESTVSRIRTEHFPLTLESARPSHTSQYLCASSQQGGEETQYFGPGTRLLVL.

This chain connects TRBV18 to TRBJ2-5, with 9 bases matching TRBD1. The CDR3 totals 15 residues. From germline, CDR1 is KGHSH and CDR2 LQKENI. The V gene end was trimmed by 3 bases and the J gene end by 2 bases; junction bases not matched to a gene: 4. As DNA, the CDR3 is TGTGCCAGCTCACCCTCCGGGACAGGGCAAGAGACCCAGTACTTC. It codes for CASSPSGTGQETQYF.

The gene calls are TRBV28 and TRBJ1-2; TRBD1 is a possible D gene (6 bases). The germline V gene has CDR1 MDHEN and CDR2 SYDVKM. This CDR3 has 14 residues. V shed 6 bases and J shed 2 bases, with 13 bases lying between them. CDR3 region: CASRGLTGNYGYTF. CDR3 bases: TGTGCCAGCAGAGGGTTGACAGGAAACTATGGCTACACCTTC.

The J gene is TRBJ1-4, the V gene TRBV15; possibly TRBD1 for D (6 bases). The CDR3 contains 16 residues. Trimming took off 2 bases at V and 0 bases at J, with 10 bases between the two ends. Germline V gene data show CDR1 as LNHNV and CDR2 as YYDKDF (reference sequence). CDR3 nucleotides: TGTGCCACCAGCAGATACAGGGATGCAACTAATGAAAAACTGTTTTTT. As protein: CATSRYRDATNEKLFF.

The rearrangement uses TRBV29-1 and TRBJ2-5; D is possibly TRBD2 (6 bases). The J call may be faulty, since TRBJ2-7 better matches the DNA end. The CDR3 runs 13 residues. In germline, CDR1 is SQVTM, CDR2 ANQGSEA. CDR3 region: CSAQGEAPYEQYF. CDR3 nucleotide sequence: TGCAGCGCCCAAGGGGAGGCCCCCTACGAGCAGTACTTC.

The V gene is TRBV18, the J gene TRBJ1-2; TRBD1 might be the D (6 bases). Germline V gene lookup returns CDR1 KGHSH and CDR2 LQKENI. The CDR3 is 17 amino acids. V dropped 3 bases and J dropped 5 bases, with 22 bases sitting between them. The CDR3 coding sequence is TGTGCCAGCTCACCCCCCGTAGGACAGCGGGATTTGTATGGCTACACCTTC. Translating gives CASSPPVGQRDLYGYTF.

The V call is TRBV6-6, the J call TRBJ2-2; D is uncertain. Germline lookup yields CDR1 MNHNY and CDR2 SVGAGI (reference sequence). V shed 0 bases and J shed 8 bases, with 13 bases lying between them. There are 15 residues in the CDR3. The CDR3 bases are TGTGCCAGCAGTTACTCGACACAGCTCGAGGGGGAGCTGTTTTTT. It yields the protein CASSYSTQLEGELFF.

This chain joins TRBV7-6 and TRBJ1-5; a weak D match, TRBD1 (5 bases). Trimming cost V 1 base and J 0 bases, with 16 bases left between them. The length of the CDR3 is 18 residues. Germline V CDR1 and CDR2: SGHVS, FNYEAQ. The CDR3 region has the DNA TGTGCCAGCAGCTTAGTTGCGACTGGAGGGGATAGCAATCAGCCCCAGCATTTT. Translated, it gives CASSLVATGGDSNQPQHF.

The gene calls are TRBV19 and TRBJ2-3; 7 nucleotides match TRBD1. The CDR3 totals 16 residues. J was trimmed by 3 bases and V by 3 bases; bases with no gene match: 9. Germline V gene data show CDR1 as LNHDA and CDR2 as SQIVND (reference sequence). The DNA for the CDR3 is TGTGCCAGTAGTATCCAACGACAGGGTAAAACAGATACGCAGTATTTT. Amino acid sequence: CASSIQRQGKTDTQYF. Full variable domain (missing parts from reference TRBV19 and TRBJ2-3): DGGITQSPKYLFRKEGQNVTLSCEQNLNHDAMYWYRQDPGQGLRLIYYSQIVNDFQKGDIAEGYSVSREKKESFPLTVTSAQKNPTAFYLCASSIQRQGKTDTQYFGPGTRLTVL.

The chain employs TRBV19 and TRBJ2-1; 9 bases map to TRBD1. The CDR3 is 17 residues long. Germline loops: CDR1 LNHDA, CDR2 SQIVND (reference sequence). V shed 4 bases, J shed 3 bases, and the junction held 10 bases outside the gene matches. DNA of the CDR3: TGTGCCAGTAGTACGGGACAGGGAGGTGTGGGCTACAATGAGCAGTTCTTC. Protein: CASSTGQGGVGYNEQFF.

V and J are TRBV2 and TRBJ1-2; 7 bases match TRBD1. The ends lost 4 bases at V and 3 bases at J; junction bases unmatched: 5. From germline, CDR1 is SNHLY and CDR2 FYNNEI. The CDR3 runs to 14 residues. The CDR3 region is CASSGWGQYYGYTF. The CDR3 DNA is TGTGCCAGCAGTGGATGGGGACAGTACTATGGCTACACCTTC.

This chain's CDR3 is CASRPGLAGRLTDTQYF. The CDR3 nucleotides are TGTGCCAGCAGACCGGGACTAGCGGGGCGACTCACAGATACGCAGTATTTT. This chain links TRBV28 with TRBJ2-3; 13 bases match TRBD2. V lost 6 bases and J lost 2; bases outside the gene matches: 8. The CDR3 loop spans 17 amino acids. Per the germline V gene, CDR1 is MDHEN and CDR2 is SYDVKM. The full variable domain, completed using reference TRBV28 and TRBJ2-3, is DVKVTQSSRYLVKRTGEKVFLECVQDMDHENMFWYRQDPGLGLRLIYFSYDVKMKEKGDIPEGYSVSREKKERFSLILESASTNQTSMYLCASRPGLAGRLTDTQYFGPGTRLTVL.

This chain links TRBV5-1 with TRBJ2-7; the match to TRBD1 covers 9 bases. Germline loops: CDR1 SGHRS, CDR2 YFSETQ. CDR3 length equals 15 residues. V shed 0 bases, J shed 4 bases, and the junction held 5 bases outside the gene matches. CDR3 coding DNA: TGCGCCAGCAGCTTGGTTGGGACAGGGCATTACGAGCAGTACTTC. Its translation is CASSLVGTGHYEQYF. The variable domain in full, with the rest retrieved from reference TRBV5-1 and TRBJ2-7, is KAGVTQTPRYLIKTRGQQVTLSCSPISGHRSVSWYQQTPGQGLQFLFEYFSETQRNKGNFPGRFSGRQFSNSRSEMNVSTLELGDSALYLCASSLVGTGHYEQYFGPGTRLTVT.

Regarding this clone: Other DNA variants within this sample encode the same CDR3. This chain links TRBV5-1 with TRBJ2-7, with TRBD1 matching over 7 bases. Germline V lookup: CDR1 SGHRS, CDR2 YFSETQ. This CDR3 is built from 14 residues. V gave up 4 bases and J gave up 1 base; unmatched junction bases: 5. The CDR3 DNA reads as TGCGCCAGCAGCCCCGGGACAGCATCCTACGAGCAGTACTTC. This encodes CASSPGTASYEQYF.